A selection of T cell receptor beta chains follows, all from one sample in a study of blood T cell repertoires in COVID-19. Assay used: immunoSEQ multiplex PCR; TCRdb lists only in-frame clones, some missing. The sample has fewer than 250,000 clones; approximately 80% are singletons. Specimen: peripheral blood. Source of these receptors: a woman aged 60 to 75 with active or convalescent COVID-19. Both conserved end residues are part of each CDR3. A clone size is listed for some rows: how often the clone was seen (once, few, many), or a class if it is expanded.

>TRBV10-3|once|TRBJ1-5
CASGTGPDSNQPQHF
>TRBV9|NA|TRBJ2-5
CASSVEGLAGSQETQYF
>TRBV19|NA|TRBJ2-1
CASSPRGGSYNEQFF
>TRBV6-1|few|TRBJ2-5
CASSEFRGQETQYF
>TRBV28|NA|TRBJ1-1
CASRSGTGSMNTEAFF
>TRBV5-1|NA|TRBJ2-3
CASSVGATSTDTQYF
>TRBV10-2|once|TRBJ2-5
CASSLGLAGGQETQYF
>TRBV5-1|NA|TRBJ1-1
CASSRGRESHTEAFF
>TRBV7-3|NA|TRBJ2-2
CVSSLGLANTGELFF
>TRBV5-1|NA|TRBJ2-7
CASSWDTRAEQYF
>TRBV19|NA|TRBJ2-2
CASKLAGGPNTGELFF
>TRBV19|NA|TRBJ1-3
CASTYNRDTGNTIYF
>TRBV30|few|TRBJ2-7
CAWRKLAGGPGEQYF
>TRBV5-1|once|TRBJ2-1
CASSLTPRVSGNYNEQFF
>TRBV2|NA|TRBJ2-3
CASRERSGRGADTQYF
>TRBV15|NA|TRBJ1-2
CATSPRGGDGYTF
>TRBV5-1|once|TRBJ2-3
CASRPQTGGLTDTQYF
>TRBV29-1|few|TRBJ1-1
CSAGTVMNTEAFF
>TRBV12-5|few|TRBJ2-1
CASGLVRPPLAGGRRNEQFF
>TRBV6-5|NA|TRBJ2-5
CASSYSGVRETQYF
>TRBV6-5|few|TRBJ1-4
CASSRTATNEKLFF
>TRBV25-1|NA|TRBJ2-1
CASSRDYNEQFF
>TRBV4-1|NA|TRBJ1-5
CASSQDWGGDQPQHF
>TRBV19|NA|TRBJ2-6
CASSIDGARSGANVLTF
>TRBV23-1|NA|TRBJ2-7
CASSFRPPGQGYEQYF
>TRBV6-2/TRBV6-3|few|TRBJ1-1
CASSPGLYTEAFF
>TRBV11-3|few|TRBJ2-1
CASSLDRAGGLNEQFF
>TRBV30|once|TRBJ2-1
CAWSAHTSGDKNEQFF
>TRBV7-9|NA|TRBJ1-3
CASSLESSGNTIYF
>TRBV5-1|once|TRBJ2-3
CASSRTSGRRTDTQYF
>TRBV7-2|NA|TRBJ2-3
CASSLDGWDSTDTQYF
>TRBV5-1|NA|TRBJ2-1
CASSIGSGGAFSGEQFF
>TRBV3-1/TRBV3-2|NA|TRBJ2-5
CASNNPRLAGKGETQYF